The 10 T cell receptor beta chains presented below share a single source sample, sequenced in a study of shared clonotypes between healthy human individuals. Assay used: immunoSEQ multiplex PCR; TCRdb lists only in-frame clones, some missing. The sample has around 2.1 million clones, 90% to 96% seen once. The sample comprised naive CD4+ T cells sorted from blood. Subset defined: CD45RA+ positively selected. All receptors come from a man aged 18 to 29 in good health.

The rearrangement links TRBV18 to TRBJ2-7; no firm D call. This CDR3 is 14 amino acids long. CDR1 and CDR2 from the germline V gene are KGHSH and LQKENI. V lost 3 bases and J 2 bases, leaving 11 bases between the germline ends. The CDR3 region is CASSPRQDAYEQYF. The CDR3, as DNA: TGTGCCAGCTCACCGAGGCAGGACGCCTACGAGCAGTACTTC.

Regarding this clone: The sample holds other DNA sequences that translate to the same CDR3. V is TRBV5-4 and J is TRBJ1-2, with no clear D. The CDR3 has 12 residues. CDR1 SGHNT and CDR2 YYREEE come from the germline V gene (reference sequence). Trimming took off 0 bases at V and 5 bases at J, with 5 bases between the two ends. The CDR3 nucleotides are TGTGCCAGCAGCTTGGCCGGGTATGGCTACACCTTC. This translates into CASSLAGYGYTF.

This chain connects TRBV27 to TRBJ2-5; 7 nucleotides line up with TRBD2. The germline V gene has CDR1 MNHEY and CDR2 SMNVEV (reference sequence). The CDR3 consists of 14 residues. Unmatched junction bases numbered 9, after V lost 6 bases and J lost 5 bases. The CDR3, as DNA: TGTGCCAGCAGGGGGAGGGGCTTAGGGGAGACCCAGTACTTC. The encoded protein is CASRGRGLGETQYF.

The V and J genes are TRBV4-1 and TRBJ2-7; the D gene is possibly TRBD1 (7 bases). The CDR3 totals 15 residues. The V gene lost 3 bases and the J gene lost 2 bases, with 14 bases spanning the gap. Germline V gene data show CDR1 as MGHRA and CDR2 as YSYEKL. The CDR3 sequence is CASSQPLRGAYEQYF. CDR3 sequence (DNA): TGCGCCAGCAGCCAGCCCCTCAGGGGGGCCTACGAGCAGTACTTC.

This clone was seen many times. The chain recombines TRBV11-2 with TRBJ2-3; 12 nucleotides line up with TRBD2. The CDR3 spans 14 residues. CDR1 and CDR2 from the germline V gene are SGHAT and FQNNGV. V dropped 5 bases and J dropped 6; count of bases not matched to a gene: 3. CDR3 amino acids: CASSGLAGRDTQYF. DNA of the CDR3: TGTGCCAGCAGCGGACTAGCGGGGCGGGATACGCAGTATTTT.

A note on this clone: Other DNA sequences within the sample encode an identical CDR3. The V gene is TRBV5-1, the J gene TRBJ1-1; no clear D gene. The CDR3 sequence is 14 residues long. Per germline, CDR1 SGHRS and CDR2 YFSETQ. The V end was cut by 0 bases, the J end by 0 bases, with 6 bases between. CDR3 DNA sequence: TGCGCCAGCAGCTTGGGTCCATTGAACACTGAAGCTTTCTTT. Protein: CASSLGPLNTEAFF.

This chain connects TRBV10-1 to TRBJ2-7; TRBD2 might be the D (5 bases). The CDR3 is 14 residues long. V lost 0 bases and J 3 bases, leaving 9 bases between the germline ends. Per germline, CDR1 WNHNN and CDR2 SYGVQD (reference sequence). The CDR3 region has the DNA TGCGCCAGCAGTGAGTCGTGGACTGGCTACGAGCAGTACTTC. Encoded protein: CASSESWTGYEQYF.

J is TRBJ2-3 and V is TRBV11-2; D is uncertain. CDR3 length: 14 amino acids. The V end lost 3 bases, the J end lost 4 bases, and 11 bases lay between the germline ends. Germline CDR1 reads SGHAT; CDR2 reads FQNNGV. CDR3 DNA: TGTGCCAGCAGCTTGAATAGAGATGCAGATACGCAGTATTTT. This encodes CASSLNRDADTQYF.

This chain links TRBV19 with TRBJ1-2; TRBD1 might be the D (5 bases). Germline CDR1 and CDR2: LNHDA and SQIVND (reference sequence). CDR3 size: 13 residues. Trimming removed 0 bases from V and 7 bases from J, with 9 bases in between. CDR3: CASSIEAGFGYTF. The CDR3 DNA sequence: TGTGCCAGTAGTATAGAGGCAGGGTTTGGCTACACCTTC.

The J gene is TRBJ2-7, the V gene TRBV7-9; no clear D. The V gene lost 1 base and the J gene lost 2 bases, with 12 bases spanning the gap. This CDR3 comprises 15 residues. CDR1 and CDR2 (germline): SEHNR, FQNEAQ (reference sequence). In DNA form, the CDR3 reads TGTGCCAGCAGCTTAGGGGCGTCAGCGCCCTACGAGCAGTACTTC. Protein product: CASSLGASAPYEQYF.